This entry lists 7 T cell receptor beta chains sequenced from one sample in a study of cytomegalovirus exposure and HLA in healthy donors. PCR was performed using 60 Vbeta and 13 Jbeta primers. The repertoire was sequenced with immunoSEQ multiplex PCR; TCRdb's copy has only in-frame clones and lacks some. The profile shows about 95,000 clones, roughly 72% of them singletons. The sample taken for sequencing was PBMCs. The receptors shown here come from a man aged 25-45 years in good health and CMV-seropositive.

The chain uses TRBV7-3 and TRBJ2-5; a weak D match, TRBD2 (6 bases). The V end was cut by 1 base, the J end by 1 base, with 10 bases between. Germline V lookup: CDR1 SGHTA, CDR2 FQGTGA. The CDR3 totals 15 residues. For the CDR3, the DNA is TGTGCCAGCAGCTTAATAGGAGGGGCCCAAGAGACCCAGTACTTC. This translates into CASSLIGGAQETQYF.

This chain connects TRBV7-9 to TRBJ2-5; D gene uncertain. The CDR3 is made up of 12 amino acids. CDR1 SEHNR and CDR2 FQNEAQ come from the germline V gene (reference sequence). V shed 3 bases and J shed 6 bases, with 8 bases lying between them. The CDR3, as DNA: TGTGCCAGCAGCTTCAGCGAAAAGACCCAGTACTTC. Translated, it gives CASSFSEKTQYF.

The gene calls are TRBV6-5 and TRBJ2-7; perhaps TRBD2 as D (5 bases). V lost 6 bases and J 0 bases, leaving 15 bases between the germline ends. The CDR3 covers 15 residues. Germline CDR1 reads MNHEY; CDR2 reads SVGAGI. The CDR3 nucleotides are TGTGCCAGCAGCCCCGGGATTCGGAGCTCCTACGAGCAGTACGTC. This encodes CASSPGIRSSYEQYV.

This clone was counted between two and nine times. The V and J genes are TRBV7-9 and TRBJ2-2; TRBD2 might be the D (7 bases). Trimming left V 6 bases short and J 3 bases short, with 14 bases between. This CDR3 has 15 residues. CDR1 is SEHNR and CDR2 is FQNEAQ in the germline V gene (reference sequence). This CDR3 reads CASRAGAAYTGELFF. The CDR3 coding sequence is TGTGCCAGCAGGGCGGGGGCAGCCTACACCGGGGAGCTGTTTTTT.

This chain joins TRBV9 and TRBJ2-7, with TRBD2 matching 12 bases. The germline gives CDR1 SGDLS, CDR2 YYNGEE. Unmatched junction bases numbered 10, after V lost 0 bases and J lost 6 bases. The CDR3 contains 17 residues. The CDR3: CASSVATSGGAMSEQYV. The DNA of the CDR3 is TGTGCCAGCAGCGTAGCGACTAGCGGGGGAGCCATGAGCGAGCAGTACGTC.

This clone has a handful of counts. V usage is TRBV7-9 and J usage is TRBJ2-1, with 10 bases that match TRBD1. V gave up 3 bases and J gave up 7 bases; unmatched junction bases: 3. Germline V gives CDR1 SEHNR, CDR2 FQNEAQ (reference sequence). The CDR3 contains 14 residues. The CDR3 DNA is TGTGCCAGCAGCTTGGGACAGGGGATGAATGAGCAGTTCTTC. Residues: CASSLGQGMNEQFF.

The chain is built from TRBV15 and TRBJ2-3; D is possibly TRBD1 (5 bases). Trimming removed 3 bases at V and 0 bases at J, with 16 bases between. Per the germline V gene, CDR1 is LNHNV and CDR2 is YYDKDF (reference sequence). This CDR3 has 17 residues. The CDR3 loop reads CATSRYLSTESTDTQYF. CDR3 bases: TGTGCCACCAGCAGGTACCTTTCGACAGAAAGCACAGATACGCAGTATTTT.